A single sample is the source of the 23 T cell receptor beta chains below, sequenced in a study of cytomegalovirus exposure and HLA in healthy donors. PCR was performed using 60 Vbeta and 13 Jbeta primers. Here immunoSEQ multiplex PCR was the method, and the copy in TCRdb shows in-frame clones only, minus some. This sample's clone table lists 35,000 to 45,000 clones. The sequenced sample consisted of PBMCs. The origin of the receptors is a woman between 25 and 40 years old in good health and CMV-seropositive.

This chain connects TRBV7-6 to TRBJ1-5, with 8 bases identical to TRBD1. The J segment lost 1 base and the V segment lost 2 bases, leaving 16 bases of the junction unmatched. Germline V gene lookup returns CDR1 SGHVS and CDR2 FNYEAQ. The CDR3 length is 20 residues. The CDR3 nucleotides are TGTGCCAGCAGCTTACGCCCGGTGGGACAGGTCGTCAGGAGCAATCAGCCCCAGCATTTT. It yields the protein CASSLRPVGQVVRSNQPQHF.

The V gene is TRBV27, the J gene TRBJ2-2, with a tentative D call TRBD1 (6 bases). The V end was cut by 5 bases, the J end by 6 bases, with 16 bases between. There are 15 residues in the CDR3. Looked up from germline, CDR1 is MNHEY and CDR2 is SMNVEV (reference sequence). This CDR3 reads CASSPQGTVAGELFF. CDR3 DNA: TGTGCCAGCAGTCCGCAGGGGACGGTAGCCGGGGAGCTGTTTTTT.

The chain joins TRBV28 to TRBJ2-5; the D is unclear. The J call is in doubt because the DNA end fits TRBJ2-7 better. Germline V gives CDR1 MDHEN, CDR2 SYDVKM. This CDR3 is 11 amino acids long. In nucleotides, the CDR3 is TGTGCCAGCAGGACAACCTACGAGCAGTACTTC. This encodes CASRTTYEQYF.

This sequence joins TRBV7-6 and TRBJ1-2; 8 nucleotides align to TRBD1. J lost 5 bases, V lost 4 bases, and 12 bases had no gene match. CDR1 SGHVS and CDR2 FNYEAQ come from the germline V gene. There are 16 residues in the CDR3. The CDR3 sequence: CASSSSQTGGDYGYTF. The CDR3 bases are TGTGCCAGCAGCTCATCTCAAACAGGGGGAGATTATGGCTACACCTTC.

V and J are TRBV7-8 and TRBJ1-2; D is possibly TRBD1 (6 bases). Germline V gene sequence: CDR1 SGHVS, CDR2 FQNEAQ. V was cut by 2 bases and J by 5 bases, with 18 bases left in between. The CDR3 length is 16 residues. The CDR3 coding sequence is TGTGCCAGCAGCTTAAAGCCGGGGGGCGGGGGTTATGGCTACACCTTC. It yields the protein CASSLKPGGGGYGYTF.

The chain is built from TRBV5-1 and TRBJ2-7, with D maybe TRBD2 (7 bases). CDR1 is SGHRS, CDR2 YFSETQ, per germline. Trimming shortened V by 5 bases and J by 3 bases, and 15 bases separated the two germline ends. This CDR3 is 14 amino acids long. The CDR3 loop is CASRMRGGGYEQYF. The CDR3, as DNA: TGCGCCAGCAGAATGAGGGGGGGCGGCTACGAGCAGTACTTC.

About this clone: The same CDR3 is also encoded by other DNA sequences in this sample. The chain has TRBV4-2 and TRBJ1-1, with no clear D. CDR1 LGHNA and CDR2 YNFKEQ come from the germline V gene. V was trimmed by 0 bases and J by 8 bases, leaving 10 bases between them. The CDR3 runs to 13 residues. The CDR3 nucleotides are TGTGCCAGCAGCCAAGAGGTGGGAGGAGAAGCTTTCTTT. It yields the protein CASSQEVGGEAFF.

The DNA for the CDR3 is TGTGCCAGCAGTTACTCACACAGGGACACTGAAGCTTTCTTT. Its translation is CASSYSHRDTEAFF. The V call is TRBV6-5, the J call TRBJ1-1; D is perhaps TRBD1 (6 bases). V was pared by 0 bases and J by 3 bases, with 8 bases between. CDR1 is MNHEY, CDR2 SVGAGI, per germline. There are 14 residues in the CDR3.

The genes are TRBV2 and TRBJ2-2, with D maybe TRBD2 (6 bases). The CDR3 sequence is 14 residues long. Trimming took 7 bases from V and 6 from J, leaving 15 bases between them. The germline gives CDR1 SNHLY, CDR2 FYNNEI. CDR3 coding DNA: TGTGCCAGCACCCCGACTAGTTGGGCCGGGGAGCTGTTTTTT. This sequence encodes CASTPTSWAGELFF.

The chain has TRBV28 and TRBJ1-1, with 9 bases that match TRBD1. Germline assignment: CDR1 MDHEN and CDR2 SYDVKM. V was clipped by 6 bases and J by 11 bases; unmatched bases: 13. This CDR3 is 14 amino acids long. DNA for the CDR3: TGTGCCAGCAGACAGGGGGCGCAAGCCTTGAGGGCTTTCTTT. Translated: CASRQGAQALRAFF.

The J gene is TRBJ2-7, the V gene TRBV5-1; D perhaps matches TRBD2 (5 bases). The V and J ends lost 5 bases and 3 bases respectively, with 15 bases between them. The germline V gene encodes CDR1 SGHRS and CDR2 YFSETQ. This CDR3 has 14 amino acids. The CDR3 nucleotides read TGCGCCAGCAGAAGTCGGGAATCCCTCTACGAGCAGTACTTC. As protein: CASRSRESLYEQYF.

The chain is built from TRBV7-2 and TRBJ2-4; D is possibly TRBD2 (6 bases). V lost 5 bases to trimming and J lost 0 bases, with 14 bases between them. The germline gives CDR1 SGHTA, CDR2 FQGNSA. This CDR3 is 16 amino acids long. CDR3 protein: CASSPRSGGAKNIQYF. The CDR3, as DNA: TGTGCCAGCAGCCCCCGTTCCGGGGGAGCCAAAAACATTCAGTACTTC.

The gene calls are TRBV6-6 and TRBJ2-7, with 9 bases lining up with TRBD2. Germline V gene data show CDR1 as MNHNY and CDR2 as SVGAGI (reference sequence). This CDR3 contains 13 residues. The ends lost 7 bases at V and 2 bases at J; junction bases unmatched: 3. The CDR3 region is CASKRGETYEQYF. The CDR3, as DNA: TGTGCCAGCAAGCGGGGGGAGACCTACGAGCAGTACTTC.

The gene calls are TRBV7-2 and TRBJ2-2; perhaps TRBD2 as D (6 bases). Trimming shortened V by 5 bases and J by 2 bases, and 15 bases separated the two germline ends. The CDR3 length is 16 residues. Germline V gene data show CDR1 as SGHTA and CDR2 as FQGNSA. CDR3 DNA: TGTGCCAGCAGCGACCGGGACTTTCGCAACACCGGGGAGCTGTTTTTT. This gives the protein CASSDRDFRNTGELFF.

The chain combines TRBV5-5 with TRBJ1-2, with D perhaps TRBD1 (5 bases). Germline V lookup: CDR1 SGHKS, CDR2 YYEKEE (reference sequence). The CDR3 totals 14 residues. V was cut by 5 bases and J by 5 bases, with 16 bases left in between. The CDR3 region has the DNA TGTGCCAGCAGGTCCACGGTGGGGGGGTATGGCTACACCTTC. It is translated as CASRSTVGGYGYTF.

The genes are TRBV30 and TRBJ1-2; TRBD1 aligns across 10 bases. With 4 bases clipped from V and 5 bases from J, the junction kept 7 bases outside the gene matches. The CDR3 spans 14 residues. Looked up from germline, CDR1 is GTSNPN and CDR2 is SVGIG (reference sequence). For the CDR3, the DNA is TGTGCCTGGACCCCTGGGACAGGGGAGTATGGCTACACCTTC. Amino acids: CAWTPGTGEYGYTF.

V is TRBV5-1 and J is TRBJ2-2; no clear D gene. With 2 bases removed from V and 3 bases from J, the gap between germline ends came to 11 bases. Germline-derived CDR1 and CDR2 are SGHRS and YFSETQ. This CDR3 contains 15 residues. The CDR3 bases are TGCGCCAGCAGCTTAGCAGGTGGTGACACCGGGGAGCTGTTTTTT. This gives the protein CASSLAGGDTGELFF.

The chain is built from TRBV2 and TRBJ2-5; no reliable D call. Germline V CDR1 and CDR2: SNHLY, FYNNEI. Trimming shortened V by 7 bases and J by 5 bases, and 17 bases separated the two germline ends. The CDR3 totals 14 residues. The CDR3 bases are TGTGCCAGCATGGTCGCGTCCCCTCTGGAGACCCAGTACTTC. Amino acid sequence: CASMVASPLETQYF.

This chain connects TRBV5-1 to TRBJ2-5; the D is unclear. The germline V gene has CDR1 SGHRS and CDR2 YFSETQ. The CDR3 loop spans 14 amino acids. The V end was cut by 0 bases, the J end by 1 base, with 7 bases between. The CDR3 DNA is TGCGCCAGCAGCTTGGGCTACAGCCAAGAGACCCAGTACTTC. Translation: CASSLGYSQETQYF.

The V call is TRBV11-3, the J call TRBJ2-7; no definite D call. CDR1 is SGHNT and CDR2 is YENEEA in the germline V gene. The CDR3 spans 12 residues. Trimming cost V 2 bases and J 6 bases, with 8 bases left between them. The CDR3 here is CASSLFLLEQYF. Here the CDR3 DNA reads TGTGCCAGCAGCTTATTTCTCCTCGAGCAGTACTTC.

The rearrangement joins TRBV11-3 to TRBJ2-7, with 11 bases that match TRBD1. The length of the CDR3 is 18 residues. CDR1 is SGHNT, CDR2 YENEEA, per germline. The DNA of the CDR3 is TGTGACCCCAGCTTAGGTCCCGTCGCCGCGGACAGGGGGCGCGAGCAGTACTTC. Protein: CDPSLGPVAADRGREQYF.

This chain joins TRBV6-5 and TRBJ2-7; TRBD2 matches 13 bases. The CDR3 covers 15 residues. The junction had 7 bases not matched to a gene; V was cut back by 7 bases and J by 4 bases. The germline CDR1 and CDR2 sequences are MNHEY and SVGAGI. The CDR3 sequence is CASKKTSGGAYEQYF. CDR3 in DNA: TGTGCCAGCAAGAAAACTAGCGGGGGGGCTTACGAGCAGTACTTC.

V and J are TRBV5-1 and TRBJ2-5; 10 bases align to TRBD1. Trimming took 7 bases from V and 1 from J; bases not matched to a gene: 7. The germline gives CDR1 SGHRS, CDR2 YFSETQ. CDR3 length: 15 residues. This CDR3 is CASQTRTGGQETQYF. Here the CDR3 DNA reads TGCGCCAGCCAAACCCGGACAGGGGGCCAAGAGACCCAGTACTTC.